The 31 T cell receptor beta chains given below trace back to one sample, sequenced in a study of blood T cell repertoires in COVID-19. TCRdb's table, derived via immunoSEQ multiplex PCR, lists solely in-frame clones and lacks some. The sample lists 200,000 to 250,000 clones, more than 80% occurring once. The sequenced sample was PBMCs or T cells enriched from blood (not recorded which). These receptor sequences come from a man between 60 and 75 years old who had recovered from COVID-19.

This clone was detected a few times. As DNA, the CDR3 is TGTGCCACCAGTGACCCGATGAGGTATTCGAACACCGGGGAGCTGTTTTTT. This codes for CATSDPMRYSNTGELFF. The V gene is TRBV24-1, the J gene TRBJ2-2; D is undetermined. Germline values: CDR1 KGHDR, CDR2 SFDVKD. V lost 4 bases to trimming and J lost 0 bases, with 14 bases between them. The CDR3 has 17 residues.

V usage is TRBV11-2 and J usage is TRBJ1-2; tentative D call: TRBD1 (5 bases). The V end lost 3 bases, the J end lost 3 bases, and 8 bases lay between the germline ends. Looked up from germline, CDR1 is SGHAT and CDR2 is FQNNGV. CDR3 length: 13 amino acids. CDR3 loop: CASSFGGDYGYTF. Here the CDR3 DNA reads TGTGCCAGCAGCTTTGGGGGGGACTATGGCTACACCTTC.

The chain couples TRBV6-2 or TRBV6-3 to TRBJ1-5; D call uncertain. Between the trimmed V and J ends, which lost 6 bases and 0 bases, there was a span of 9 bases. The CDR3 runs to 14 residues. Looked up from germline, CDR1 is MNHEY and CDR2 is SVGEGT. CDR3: CASSDFNSNQPQHF. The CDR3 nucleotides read TGTGCCAGCAGCGACTTTAATAGCAATCAGCCCCAGCATTTT.

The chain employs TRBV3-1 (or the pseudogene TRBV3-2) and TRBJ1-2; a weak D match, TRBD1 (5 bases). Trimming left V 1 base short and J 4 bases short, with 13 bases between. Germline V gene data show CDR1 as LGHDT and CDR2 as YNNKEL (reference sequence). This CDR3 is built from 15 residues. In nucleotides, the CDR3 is TGTGCCAGCAGCCAAGTGGGCCAGGGCTCCTATGGCTACACCTTC. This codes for CASSQVGQGSYGYTF.

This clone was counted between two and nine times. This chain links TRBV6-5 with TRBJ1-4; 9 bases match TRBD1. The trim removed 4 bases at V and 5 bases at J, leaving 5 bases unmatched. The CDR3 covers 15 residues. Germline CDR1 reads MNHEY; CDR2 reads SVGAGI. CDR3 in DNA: TGTGCCAGCAGTTTATTTGGACAGGGGAATGAAAAACTGTTTTTT. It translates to CASSLFGQGNEKLFF.

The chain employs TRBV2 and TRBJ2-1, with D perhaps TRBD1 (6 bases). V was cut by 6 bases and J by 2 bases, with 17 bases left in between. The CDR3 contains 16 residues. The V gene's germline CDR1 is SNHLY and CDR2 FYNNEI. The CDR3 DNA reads TGTGCCAGCAGCCGTACAGGGCAGGTAGCCTACAATGAGCAGTTCTTC. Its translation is CASSRTGQVAYNEQFF. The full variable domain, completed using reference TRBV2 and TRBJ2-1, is EPEVTQTPSHQVTQMGQEVILRCVPISNHLYFYWYRQILGQKVEFLVSFYNNEISEKSEIFDDQFSVERPDGSNFTLKIRSTKLEDSAMYFCASSRTGQVAYNEQFFGPGTRLTVL.

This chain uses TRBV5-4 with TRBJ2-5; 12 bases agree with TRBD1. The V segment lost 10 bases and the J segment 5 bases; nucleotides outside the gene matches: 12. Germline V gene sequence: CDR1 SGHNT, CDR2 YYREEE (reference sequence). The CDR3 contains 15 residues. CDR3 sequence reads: CAVRGTGGLGETQYF. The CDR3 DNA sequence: TGTGCCGTCCGAGGGACAGGGGGCCTGGGGGAGACCCAGTACTTC.

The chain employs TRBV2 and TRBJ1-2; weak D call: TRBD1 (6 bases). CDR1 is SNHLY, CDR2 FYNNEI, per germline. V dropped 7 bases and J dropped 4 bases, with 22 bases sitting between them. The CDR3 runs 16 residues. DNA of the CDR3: TGTGCCAGCAAGGAAGCCGCCAGGGGTGTGACCTATGGCTACACCTTC. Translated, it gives CASKEAARGVTYGYTF.

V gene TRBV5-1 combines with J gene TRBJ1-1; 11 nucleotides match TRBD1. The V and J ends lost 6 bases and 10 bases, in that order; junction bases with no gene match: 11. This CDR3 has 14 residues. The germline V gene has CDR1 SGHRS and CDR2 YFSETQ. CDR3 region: CASTSGQGGLGAFF. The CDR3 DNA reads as TGCGCCAGCACCTCGGGACAGGGGGGACTGGGAGCTTTCTTT. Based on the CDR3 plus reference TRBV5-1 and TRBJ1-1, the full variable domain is KAGVTQTPRYLIKTRGQQVTLSCSPISGHRSVSWYQQTPGQGLQFLFEYFSETQRNKGNFPGRFSGRQFSNSRSEMNVSTLELGDSALYLCASTSGQGGLGAFFGQGTRLTVV.

The CDR3 DNA follows: TGTGCCAGTTTGCAGGGGGATGAAGCTTTCTTT. This gives the protein CASLQGDEAFF. The V gene is TRBV2, the J gene TRBJ1-1; 7 bases match TRBD1. Germline trimming cut 9 bases from V and 7 bases from J; bases unmatched to any gene: 5. Germline V gene lookup returns CDR1 SNHLY and CDR2 FYNNEI. The CDR3 runs 11 residues.

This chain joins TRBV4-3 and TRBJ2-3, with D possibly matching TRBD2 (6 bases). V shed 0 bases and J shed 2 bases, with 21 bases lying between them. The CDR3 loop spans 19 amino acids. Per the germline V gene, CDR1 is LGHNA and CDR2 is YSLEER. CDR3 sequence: CASSQDRVAGTSPTDTQYF. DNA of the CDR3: TGCGCCAGCAGCCAAGATAGAGTTGCGGGGACCTCTCCCACAGATACGCAGTATTTT.

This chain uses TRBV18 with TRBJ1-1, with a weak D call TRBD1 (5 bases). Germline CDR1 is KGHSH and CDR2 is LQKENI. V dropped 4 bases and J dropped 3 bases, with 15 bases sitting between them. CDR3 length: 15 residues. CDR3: CASSLRPGLDTEAFF. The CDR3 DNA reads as TGTGCCAGCTCACTACGCCCAGGGTTGGACACTGAAGCTTTCTTT.

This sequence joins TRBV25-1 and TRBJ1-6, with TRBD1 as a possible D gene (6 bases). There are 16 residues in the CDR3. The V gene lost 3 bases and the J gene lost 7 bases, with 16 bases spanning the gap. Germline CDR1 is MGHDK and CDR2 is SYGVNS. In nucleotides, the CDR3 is TGTGCCAGCAGTGAGAGGCAGGGGAGTGAAAATTCACCCCTCCACTTT. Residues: CASSERQGSENSPLHF.

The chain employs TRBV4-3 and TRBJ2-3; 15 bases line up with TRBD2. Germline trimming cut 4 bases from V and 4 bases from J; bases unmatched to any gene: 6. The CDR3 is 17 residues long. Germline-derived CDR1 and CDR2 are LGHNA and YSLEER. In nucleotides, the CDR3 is TGCGCCAGCAGCCTCGGACTAGCGGGGGGGCCCCCAGATACGCAGTATTTT. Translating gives CASSLGLAGGPPDTQYF.

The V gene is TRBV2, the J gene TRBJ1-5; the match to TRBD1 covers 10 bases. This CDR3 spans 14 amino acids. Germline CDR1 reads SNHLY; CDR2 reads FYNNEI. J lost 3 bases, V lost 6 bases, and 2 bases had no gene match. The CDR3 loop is CASRRQGANQPQHF. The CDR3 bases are TGTGCCAGCAGAAGACAGGGGGCCAATCAGCCCCAGCATTTT. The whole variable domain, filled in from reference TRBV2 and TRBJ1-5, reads EPEVTQTPSHQVTQMGQEVILRCVPISNHLYFYWYRQILGQKVEFLVSFYNNEISEKSEIFDDQFSVERPDGSNFTLKIRSTKLEDSAMYFCASRRQGANQPQHFGDGTRLSIL.

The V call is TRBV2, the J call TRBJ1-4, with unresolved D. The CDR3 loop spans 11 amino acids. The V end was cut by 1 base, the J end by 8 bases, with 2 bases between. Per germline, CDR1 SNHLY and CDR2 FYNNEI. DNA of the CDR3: TGTGCCAGCAGTGAAGTAGAAAAACTGTTTTTT. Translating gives CASSEVEKLFF.

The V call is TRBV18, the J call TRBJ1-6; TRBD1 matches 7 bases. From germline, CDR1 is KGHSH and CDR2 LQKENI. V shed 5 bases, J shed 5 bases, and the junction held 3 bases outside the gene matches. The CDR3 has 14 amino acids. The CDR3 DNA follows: TGTGCCAGCTCAGCCGACAGGGATAATTCACCCCTCCACTTT. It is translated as CASSADRDNSPLHF.

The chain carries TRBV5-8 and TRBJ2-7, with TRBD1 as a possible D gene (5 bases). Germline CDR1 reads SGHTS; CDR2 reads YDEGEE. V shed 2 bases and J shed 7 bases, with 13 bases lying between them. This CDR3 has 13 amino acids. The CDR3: CASSFISREEQYF. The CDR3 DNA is TGTGCCAGCAGCTTTATCTCCAGGGAAGAGCAGTACTTC.

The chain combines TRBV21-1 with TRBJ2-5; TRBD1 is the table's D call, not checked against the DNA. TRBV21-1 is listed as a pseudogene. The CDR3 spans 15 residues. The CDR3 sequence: CASSPIQGARETQYF. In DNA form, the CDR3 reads TGTGCCAGCAGCCCTATACAGGGGGCCCGGGAGACCCAGTACTTC.

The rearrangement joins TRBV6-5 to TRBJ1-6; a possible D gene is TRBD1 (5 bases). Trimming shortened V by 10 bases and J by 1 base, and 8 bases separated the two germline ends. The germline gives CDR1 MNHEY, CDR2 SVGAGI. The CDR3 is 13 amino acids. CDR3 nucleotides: TGTGCCACTCGGGGGTCCTATAATTCACCCCTCCACTTT. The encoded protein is CATRGSYNSPLHF.

For the CDR3, the DNA is TGTGCCAGCACCTGGGGGACAGCCTATGGCTACACCTTC. Translation gives CASTWGTAYGYTF. The rearrangement links TRBV12-3 or TRBV12-4 to TRBJ1-2; TRBD1 matches at 7 bases. This CDR3 is built from 13 residues. Trimming took 7 bases from V and 4 from J; bases not matched to a gene: 6.

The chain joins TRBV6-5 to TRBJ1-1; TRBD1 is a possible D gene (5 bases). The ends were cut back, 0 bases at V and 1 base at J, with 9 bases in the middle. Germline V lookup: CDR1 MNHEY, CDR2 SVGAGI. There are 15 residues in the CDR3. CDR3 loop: CASSYSLGGNTEAFF. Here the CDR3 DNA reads TGTGCCAGCAGTTACTCCCTCGGGGGGAACACTGAAGCTTTCTTT.

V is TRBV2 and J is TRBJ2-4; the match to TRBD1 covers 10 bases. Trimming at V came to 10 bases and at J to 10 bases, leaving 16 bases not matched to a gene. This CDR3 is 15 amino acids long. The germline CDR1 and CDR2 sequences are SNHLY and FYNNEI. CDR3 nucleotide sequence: TGTGCCATGTCCGGTAGGACAGGGGGTAAAGGAATTCAGTACTTC. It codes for CAMSGRTGGKGIQYF.

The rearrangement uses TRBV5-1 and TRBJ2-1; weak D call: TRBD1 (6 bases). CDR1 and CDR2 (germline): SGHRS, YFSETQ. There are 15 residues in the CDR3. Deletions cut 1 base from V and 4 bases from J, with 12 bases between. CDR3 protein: CASSLIGTNYNEQFF. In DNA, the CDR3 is TGCGCCAGCAGCTTGATAGGGACAAATTACAATGAGCAGTTCTTC.

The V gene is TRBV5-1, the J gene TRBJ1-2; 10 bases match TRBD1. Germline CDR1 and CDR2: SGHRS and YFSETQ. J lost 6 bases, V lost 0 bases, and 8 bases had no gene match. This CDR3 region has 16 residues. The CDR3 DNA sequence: TGCGCCAGCAGCTTGGCAGTAAGACAGGGGGCGGATGGCTACACCTTC. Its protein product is CASSLAVRQGADGYTF.

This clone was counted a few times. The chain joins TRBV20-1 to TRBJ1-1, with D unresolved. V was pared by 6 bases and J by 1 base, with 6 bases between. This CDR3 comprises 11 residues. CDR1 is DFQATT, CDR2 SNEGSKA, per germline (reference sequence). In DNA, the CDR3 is TGCAGTGCCAGGTGGAACACTGAAGCTTTCTTT. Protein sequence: CSARWNTEAFF.

Written as DNA, the CDR3 is TGTGCCAGCAGCCCCCTTAGCGGGGGTAGTATTTGGTACTTC. Its translation: CASSPLSGGSIWYF. V gene TRBV5-6 combines with J gene TRBJ2-7; 9 bases agree with TRBD2. The V segment lost 4 bases and the J segment 12 bases; nucleotides outside the gene matches: 14. Germline CDR1 is SGHDT and CDR2 is YYEEEE. The CDR3 has 14 residues.

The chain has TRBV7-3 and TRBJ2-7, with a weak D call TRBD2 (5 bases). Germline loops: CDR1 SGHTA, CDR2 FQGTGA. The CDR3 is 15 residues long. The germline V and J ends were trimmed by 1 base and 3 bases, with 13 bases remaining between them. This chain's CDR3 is CASSLSSASSYEQYF. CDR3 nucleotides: TGTGCCAGCAGCTTAAGTTCTGCTAGCAGCTACGAGCAGTACTTC.

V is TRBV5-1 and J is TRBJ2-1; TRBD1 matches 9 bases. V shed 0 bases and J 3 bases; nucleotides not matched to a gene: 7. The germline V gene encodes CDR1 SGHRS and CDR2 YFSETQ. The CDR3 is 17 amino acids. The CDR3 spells CASSLAVQGAGYNEQFF. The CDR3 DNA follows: TGCGCCAGCAGCTTGGCCGTACAGGGGGCCGGCTACAATGAGCAGTTCTTC.

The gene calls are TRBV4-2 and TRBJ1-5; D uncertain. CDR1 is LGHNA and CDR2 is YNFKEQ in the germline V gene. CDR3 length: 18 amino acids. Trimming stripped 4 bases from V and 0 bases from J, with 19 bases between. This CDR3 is CASSLSGVRDYSNQPQHF. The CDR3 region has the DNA TGTGCCAGCAGCCTAAGCGGGGTGAGGGATTATAGCAATCAGCCCCAGCATTTT.

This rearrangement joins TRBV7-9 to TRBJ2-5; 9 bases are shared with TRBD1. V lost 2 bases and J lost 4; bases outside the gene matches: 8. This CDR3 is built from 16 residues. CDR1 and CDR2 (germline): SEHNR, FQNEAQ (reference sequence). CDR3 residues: CASSLRDRVLGETQYF. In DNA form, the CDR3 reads TGTGCCAGCAGCTTACGGGACAGGGTATTAGGAGAGACCCAGTACTTC.